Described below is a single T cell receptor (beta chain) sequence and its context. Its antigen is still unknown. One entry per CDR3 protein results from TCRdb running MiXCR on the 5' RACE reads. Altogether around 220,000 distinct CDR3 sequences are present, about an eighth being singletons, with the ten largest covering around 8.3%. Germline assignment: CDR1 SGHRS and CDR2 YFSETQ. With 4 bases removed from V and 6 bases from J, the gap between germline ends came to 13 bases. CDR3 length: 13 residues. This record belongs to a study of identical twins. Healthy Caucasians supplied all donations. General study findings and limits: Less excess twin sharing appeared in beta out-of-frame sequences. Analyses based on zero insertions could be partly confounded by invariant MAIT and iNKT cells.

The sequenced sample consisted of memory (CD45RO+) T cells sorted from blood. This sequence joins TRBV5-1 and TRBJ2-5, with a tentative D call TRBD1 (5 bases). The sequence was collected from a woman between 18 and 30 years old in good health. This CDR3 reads CASSPDSTKTQYF. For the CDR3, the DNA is TGCGCCAGCAGCCCTGACAGTACCAAGACCCAGTACTTC. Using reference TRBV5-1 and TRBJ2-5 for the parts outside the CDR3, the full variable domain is KAGVTQTPRYLIKTRGQQVTLSCSPISGHRSVSWYQQTPGQGLQFLFEYFSETQRNKGNFPGRFSGRQFSNSRSEMNVSTLELGDSALYLCASSPDSTKTQYFGPGTRLLVL.